The 17 T cell receptor beta chains listed next were all sequenced from one sample in a study of neurological immune-mediated disorders. One entry per CDR3 protein, called by TCRdb with MiXCR from the 5' RACE reads. The sample gives tens of thousands of distinct CDR3 sequences, about 6% of which show up once; around 0.57% is in the top ten. Input material: CD4+ T cells from blood. These receptors were obtained from a woman aged 40 to 50 in good health.

Many counts were recorded for this clonotype. The V and J genes are TRBV29-1 and TRBJ1-2; D not resolved. V lost 4 bases to trimming and J lost 7 bases, with 19 bases between them. CDR3 length: 14 amino acids. CDR1 and CDR2 (germline): SQVTM, ANQGSEA. CDR3 loop: CSVAPGVGSGGYTF. CDR3 in DNA: TGCAGCGTTGCCCCCGGCGTGGGGTCGGGTGGCTACACCTTC.

In its sample, this clonotype was seen many times. The J gene is TRBJ2-1, the V gene TRBV2; D not resolved. The V end was cut by 8 bases, the J end by 15 bases, with 17 bases between. Germline CDR1 reads SNHLY; CDR2 reads FYNNEI. The CDR3 runs to 11 residues. For the CDR3, the DNA is TGTGCCAGCGCGGCGTTGAGGTGGCCGTTCTTC. It translates to CASAALRWPFF.

This clonotype was counted at least ten times. The chain is built from TRBV20-1 and TRBJ2-7; 15 bases align to TRBD2. The junction had 3 bases not matched to a gene; V was cut back by 7 bases and J by 5 bases. This CDR3 has 13 amino acids. Germline CDR1 reads DFQATT; CDR2 reads SNEGSKA (reference sequence). In DNA, the CDR3 is TGCAGTGGAGGACTAGCGGGAGGGAACGAGCAGTACTTC. Translation: CSGGLAGGNEQYF.

This clonotype was detected many times. DNA of the CDR3: TGTGCCATCGGCAGAACTAACACTGAAGCTTTCTTT. The encoded protein is CAIGRTNTEAFF. The rearrangement links TRBV10-3 to TRBJ1-1; unclear D gene. CDR3 length: 12 amino acids. The germline gives CDR1 ENHRY, CDR2 SYGVKD. Trimming pared 8 bases from V and 2 bases from J, leaving 9 bases between.

This clonotype showed up many times. The chain uses TRBV7-2 and TRBJ2-1, with 7 bases that match TRBD2. Germline values: CDR1 SGHTA, CDR2 FQGNSA. J gave up 0 bases and V 5 bases, and 7 bases lay outside the gene matches. The CDR3 covers 16 residues. The CDR3 DNA is TGTGCCAGCAGCCTCACTAGCGCCCTCTCCTACAATGAGCAGTTCTTC. Its protein product is CASSLTSALSYNEQFF.

This clonotype showed up many times. The CDR3 loop is CASSLAAGGGNQPQHF. DNA of the CDR3: TGTGCCAGCAGCTTGGCCGCCGGGGGAGGCAATCAGCCCCAGCATTTT. The V call is TRBV5-5, the J call TRBJ1-5; TRBD1 might be the D (5 bases). The CDR3 runs 16 residues. Per the germline V gene, CDR1 is SGHKS and CDR2 is YYEKEE (reference sequence). V gave up 0 bases and J gave up 2 bases, with 12 bases separating them.

This clonotype was seen many times. The chain employs TRBV27 and TRBJ1-5; D unresolved. Trimming took 6 bases from V and 1 from J, leaving 16 bases between them. The CDR3 spans 16 residues. Germline V gives CDR1 MNHEY, CDR2 SMNVEV (reference sequence). The CDR3 sequence: CASSTAFLTSNQPQHF. In nucleotides, the CDR3 is TGTGCCAGCAGCACAGCTTTCTTGACCAGCAATCAGCCCCAGCATTTT.

This clonotype was seen many times. V usage is TRBV27 and J usage is TRBJ2-1; 8 bases fit TRBD2. Germline CDR1 is MNHEY and CDR2 is SMNVEV (reference sequence). V lost 9 bases to trimming and J lost 7 bases; unmatched junction nucleotides: 14. The CDR3 has 15 residues. CDR3 DNA: TGTGCCAGTTCCCAAGCAGCGGGAGCCCGTAATGAGCAGTTCTTC. Protein sequence: CASSQAAGARNEQFF.

This clonotype was counted many times. CDR3 DNA sequence: TGCAGTGCTAGAGGGGACAGGGTAGATGAAAAACTGTTTTTT. As protein: CSARGDRVDEKLFF. The rearrangement joins TRBV20-1 to TRBJ1-4, with 9 positions matching TRBD1. Trimming at V came to 1 base and at J to 6 bases, leaving 3 bases not matched to a gene. The CDR3 length is 14 residues. CDR1 and CDR2 (germline): DFQATT, SNEGSKA (reference sequence).

This clonotype was seen at least ten times. This chain connects TRBV7-2 to TRBJ1-5; 8 bases agree with TRBD1. CDR3 size: 16 residues. CDR1 and CDR2 (germline): SGHTA, FQGNSA. V trimming: 1 base; J trimming: 4 bases; junction bases outside the gene matches: 6. CDR3 in DNA: TGTGCCAGCAGCTTAGTAGCTCAGGGGGCAAATCAGCCCCAGCATTTT. Its translation is CASSLVAQGANQPQHF.

This clonotype was observed at least ten times. The CDR3 coding sequence is TGTGCCAGCAGGGATGCGTGGGCGGGCGCCTACGAGCAGTACTTC. This sequence encodes CASRDAWAGAYEQYF. V usage is TRBV6-2 or TRBV6-3 and J usage is TRBJ2-7; the D gene is possibly TRBD2 (5 bases). Germline CDR1 is MNHEY and CDR2 is SVGEGT. This CDR3 spans 15 amino acids. The germline V and J ends were trimmed by 6 bases and 2 bases, with 17 bases remaining between them.

This clonotype was seen many times. The rearrangement links TRBV10-3 to TRBJ2-1; D is perhaps TRBD2 (6 bases). The CDR3 is made up of 16 amino acids. Germline CDR1 reads ENHRY; CDR2 reads SYGVKD. The germline V and J ends were trimmed by 2 bases and 5 bases, with 16 bases remaining between them. This CDR3 reads CAISELGAGLNNEQFF. The DNA of the CDR3 is TGTGCCATCAGTGAGCTCGGGGCGGGATTAAACAATGAGCAGTTCTTC.

This clonotype has ten or more counts. The chain recombines TRBV7-2 with TRBJ2-1; TRBD2 aligns across 11 bases. CDR1 and CDR2 (germline): SGHTA, FQGNSA. J was trimmed by 2 bases and V by 6 bases; bases with no gene match: 6. The CDR3 totals 16 residues. CDR3: CASRNLLAGAYNEQFF. In DNA, the CDR3 is TGTGCCAGCAGAAACCTACTAGCGGGAGCCTACAATGAGCAGTTCTTC.

This clonotype was picked up many times. This rearrangement joins TRBV5-1 to TRBJ2-7, with a possible D match to TRBD2 (6 bases). V gave up 4 bases and J gave up 3 bases, with 11 bases separating them. Germline-derived CDR1 and CDR2 are SGHRS and YFSETQ. This CDR3 comprises 13 residues. CDR3: CASSPDGGYEQYF. The CDR3 DNA follows: TGCGCCAGCAGCCCCGACGGGGGCTACGAGCAGTACTTC.

This clonotype has a count of ten or more. V and J are TRBV7-2 and TRBJ2-7; D is unclear. Trimming removed 5 bases at V and 0 bases at J, with 8 bases between. Germline lookup yields CDR1 SGHTA and CDR2 FQGNSA. This CDR3 contains 13 residues. CDR3 coding DNA: TGTGCCAGCAGCATGACACACTCCTACGAGCAGTACTTC. This codes for CASSMTHSYEQYF.

Many counts were recorded for this clonotype. V is TRBV5-5 and J is TRBJ1-1; 9 positions match TRBD1. The junction had 6 bases not matched to a gene; V was cut back by 1 base and J by 5 bases. The CDR3 has 15 amino acids. Germline lookup yields CDR1 SGHKS and CDR2 YYEKEE (reference sequence). CDR3 amino acids: CASSLTGGAGTEAFF. The CDR3 nucleotides are TGTGCCAGCAGCTTGACAGGGGGCGCAGGGACTGAAGCTTTCTTT.

This clonotype was observed many times. J is TRBJ2-7 and V is TRBV15; 9 nucleotides align to TRBD2. The CDR3 spans 14 residues. The junction had 10 bases not matched to a gene; V was cut back by 8 bases and J by 5 bases. Looked up from germline, CDR1 is LNHNV and CDR2 is YYDKDF (reference sequence). The CDR3 DNA reads as TGTGCCACCGGGCGGCTAGCGGGATCTCACGAGCAGTACTTC. This translates into CATGRLAGSHEQYF.